Below, one T cell receptor (beta chain) is given with its context. Antigen unknown. The sample belongs to a study of shared clonotypes between healthy human individuals. The study, taken as a whole, reports: In the sorted subsets, rarefaction showed sequencing was incomplete despite large depth. Memory subsets generally showed smaller estimated richness than naive subsets did.

The V gene's germline CDR1 is MDHEN and CDR2 SYDVKM. Trimming stripped 7 bases from V and 9 bases from J, with 19 bases between. This CDR3 region has 13 residues. Some clones are missing from TCRdb's copy, which holds only in-frame ones; the method was immunoSEQ multiplex PCR. The top ten hold 0.13% of the sample, which has some 2,100,000 clones, nearly 97% seen once. Sequencing was performed on naive CD4+ T cells sorted from blood. Indicated subset: CD45RA+ positively selected. The chain joins TRBV28 to TRBJ2-7; either TRBD1 or TRBD2 may fit D (5 bases each). The receptor's source is a man aged 18 to 30 in good health. CDR3 sequence (DNA): TGTGCCAGCAAAGAGGGGAAGAGCGGCGCGCAGTACTTC. As protein: CASKEGKSGAQYF.